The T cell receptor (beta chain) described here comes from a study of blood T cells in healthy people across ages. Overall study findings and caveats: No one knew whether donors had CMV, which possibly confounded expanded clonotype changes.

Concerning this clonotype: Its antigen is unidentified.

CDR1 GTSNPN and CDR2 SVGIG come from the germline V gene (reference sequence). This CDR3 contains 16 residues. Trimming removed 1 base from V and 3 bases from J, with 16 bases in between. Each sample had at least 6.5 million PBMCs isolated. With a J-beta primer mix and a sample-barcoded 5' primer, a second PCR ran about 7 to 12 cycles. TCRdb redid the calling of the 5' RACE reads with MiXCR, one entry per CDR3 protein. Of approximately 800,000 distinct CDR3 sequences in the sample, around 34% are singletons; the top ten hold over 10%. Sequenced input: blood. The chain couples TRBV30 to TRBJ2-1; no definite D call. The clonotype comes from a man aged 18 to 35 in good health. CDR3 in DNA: TGTGCCTGGAGTGAGCGCAGTAAAACCGTCTACAATGAGCAGTTCTTC. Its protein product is CAWSERSKTVYNEQFF.